These 27 T cell receptor beta chains originate from one sample sequenced in a study of T cells of healthy individuals. TCRdb itself ran the 5' RACE reads through MiXCR, one entry per CDR3 protein. The table includes about 53,000 distinct CDR3 sequences, about 15% detected once. The receptors originated from a human donor in good health.

This clonotype was seen at least ten times. This chain connects TRBV30 to TRBJ1-2; D is possibly TRBD1 (6 bases). CDR3 length equals 15 residues. The V end lost 2 bases, the J end lost 2 bases, and 15 bases lay between the germline ends. Per germline, CDR1 GTSNPN and CDR2 SVGIG (reference sequence). CDR3 protein: CAWSLGQINNYGYTF. The CDR3 nucleotides read TGTGCCTGGAGTTTAGGACAGATTAACAACTATGGCTACACCTTC.

The rearrangement uses TRBV7-8 and TRBJ1-3, with D possibly TRBD1 on 5 matching bases. This CDR3 spans 14 amino acids. CDR1 is SGHVS and CDR2 is FQNEAQ in the germline V gene. Trimming pared 3 bases from V and 1 base from J, leaving 7 bases between. The CDR3 protein is CASSFDRSGNTIYF. In DNA, the CDR3 is TGTGCCAGCAGCTTCGACAGATCTGGAAACACCATATATTTT. Full variable domain (remainder filled in from reference TRBV7-8 and TRBJ1-3): GAGVSQSPRYKVAKRGQDVALRCDPISGHVSLFWYQQALGQGPEFLTYFQNEAQLDKSGLPSDRFFAERPEGSVSTLKIQRTQQEDSAVYLCASSFDRSGNTIYFGEGSWLTVV.

The chain joins TRBV14 to TRBJ2-7, with TRBD1 as a possible D gene (6 bases). Trimming took 1 base from V and 4 from J, leaving 11 bases between them. This CDR3 spans 14 amino acids. CDR1 and CDR2 (germline): SGHDN, FVKESK. Here the CDR3 reads CASSQVGTIYEQYF. In DNA, the CDR3 is TGTGCCAGCAGCCAAGTCGGGACAATTTACGAGCAGTACTTC.

This clonotype was seen repeatedly, ten times or more. The chain joins TRBV29-1 to TRBJ1-2; 7 nucleotides agree with TRBD1. V lost 6 bases and J lost 7; bases outside the gene matches: 8. This CDR3 contains 12 residues. Per germline, CDR1 SQVTM and CDR2 ANQGSEA. The CDR3 here is CSVVQGTAGYTF. CDR3 nucleotide sequence: TGCAGCGTCGTACAGGGGACGGCTGGCTACACCTTC.

This clonotype came up a few times. V and J are TRBV5-1 and TRBJ2-7; tentative D call: TRBD1 (6 bases). Trimming removed 3 bases at V and 6 bases at J, with 22 bases between. Looked up from germline, CDR1 is SGHRS and CDR2 is YFSETQ. This CDR3 comprises 16 residues. CDR3 amino acids: CASSSDGQRYFGEQYF. The CDR3 region has the DNA TGCGCCAGCAGCTCGGACGGACAGCGATATTTCGGCGAGCAGTACTTC.

V gene TRBV2 combines with J gene TRBJ2-7; weak D call: TRBD1 (5 bases). Germline lookup yields CDR1 SNHLY and CDR2 FYNNEI. Between the trimmed V and J ends, which lost 1 base and 0 bases, there was a span of 7 bases. This CDR3 has 14 amino acids. CDR3 region: CASSEERGSYEQYF. CDR3 DNA sequence: TGTGCCAGCAGTGAAGAAAGGGGCTCCTACGAGCAGTACTTC.

This clonotype was recorded many times. The CDR3 region has the DNA TGCAGCGTTGGCAGGGGGCGCGATGGGAACTATGGCTACACCTTC. Translation: CSVGRGRDGNYGYTF. V and J are TRBV29-1 and TRBJ1-2; 8 nucleotides agree with TRBD1. V trimming: 4 bases; J trimming: 2 bases; junction bases outside the gene matches: 9. CDR1 SQVTM and CDR2 ANQGSEA come from the germline V gene. This CDR3 contains 15 residues.

This clonotype was seen repeatedly, ten times or more. The genes are TRBV2 and TRBJ1-1; D not resolved. V shed 3 bases and J shed 4 bases, with 12 bases lying between them. Looked up from germline, CDR1 is SNHLY and CDR2 is FYNNEI. The CDR3 runs 14 residues. CDR3 loop: CASSDQFVGTEAFF. The CDR3, as DNA: TGTGCCAGCAGTGATCAGTTTGTTGGCACTGAAGCTTTCTTT.

This clonotype was picked up many times. V and J are TRBV20-1 and TRBJ2-7; D not certain. This CDR3 has 14 amino acids. Germline loops: CDR1 DFQATT, CDR2 SNEGSKA (reference sequence). V lost 1 base and J 3 bases, leaving 13 bases between the germline ends. The CDR3 sequence: CSARVQPNYYEQYF. The CDR3 nucleotides read TGCAGTGCTAGAGTGCAGCCCAACTACTACGAGCAGTACTTC.

This clonotype showed up just a few times. This chain joins TRBV7-2 and TRBJ2-6; D not certain. The CDR3 is made up of 14 amino acids. The germline V gene encodes CDR1 SGHTA and CDR2 FQGNSA. Trimming took off 5 bases at V and 6 bases at J, with 11 bases between the two ends. CDR3 residues: CASSPRLAANVLTF. DNA of the CDR3: TGTGCCAGCAGCCCGCGGCTTGCGGCCAACGTCCTGACTTTC.

Only a few counts were recorded for this clonotype. Germline is not matched at one junction end, which may reflect a read error. J is TRBJ1-2 and V is TRBV5-6, with D perhaps TRBD1 (5 bases). The V gene's germline CDR1 is SGHDT and CDR2 YYEEEE. This CDR3 has 15 residues. The CDR3 DNA follows: TGTGCCAGCAGTTTGGGGGAGGTACTGGGAAGCGGCTACACCTTC. Its protein is CASSLGEVLGSGYTF. Combining the CDR3 with reference TRBV5-6 and TRBJ1-2 gives the whole variable domain DAGVTQSPTHLIKTRGQQVTLRCSPKSGHDTVSWYQQALGQGPQFIFQYYEEEERQRGNFPDRFSGHQFPNYSSELNVNALLLGDSALYLCASSLGEVLGSGYTFGSGTRLTVV.

V gene TRBV20-1 combines with J gene TRBJ2-2, with no clear D. Trimming took 6 bases from V and 2 from J, leaving 13 bases between them. The CDR3 is made up of 14 amino acids. The germline V gene encodes CDR1 DFQATT and CDR2 SNEGSKA (reference sequence). In nucleotides, the CDR3 is TGCAGTGCCTCGGGCAGAAGAAACACCGGGGAGCTGTTTTTT. Translation: CSASGRRNTGELFF.

This clonotype was recorded a few times. The junction differs from germline at one of its ends, possibly a read error. DNA of the CDR3: TGTGCCAGCAGTTTATCAGGGGGTGGCAATCAGCACCAGCATTTT. The encoded protein is CASSLSGGGNQHQHF. The gene calls are TRBV27 and TRBJ1-5; maybe TRBD1 (6 bases). CDR3 length: 15 amino acids. Germline loops: CDR1 MNHEY, CDR2 SMNVEV (reference sequence).

This clonotype was counted at least ten times. The V gene is TRBV28, the J gene TRBJ1-5; no clear D. The CDR3 is made up of 12 amino acids. Germline V CDR1 and CDR2: MDHEN, SYDVKM. V dropped 3 bases and J dropped 7 bases, with 7 bases sitting between them. The chain's CDR3 is CASSLSGQPQHF. CDR3 nucleotide sequence: TGTGCCAGCAGTTTGAGTGGCCAGCCCCAGCATTTT.

This clonotype was observed at least ten times. V is TRBV6-5 and J is TRBJ1-6; D unresolved. Trimming removed 7 bases from V and 4 bases from J, with 8 bases in between. The CDR3 totals 13 residues. Germline CDR1 reads MNHEY; CDR2 reads SVGAGI. The CDR3 bases are TGTGCCAGCAAGGAGGTTTATAATTCACCCCTCCACTTT. Amino acids: CASKEVYNSPLHF.

The rearrangement uses TRBV7-3 and TRBJ2-3; the D is unclear. V was cut by 4 bases and J by 5 bases, with 7 bases left in between. Germline CDR1 and CDR2: SGHTA and FQGTGA. The CDR3 spans 12 residues. CDR3 coding DNA: TGTGCCAGCAGCTCAAACAGAGATACGCAGTATTTT. Translation: CASSSNRDTQYF.

In this sample, this clonotype turned up a few times. At one of its ends the junction is not consistent with the germline gene, which may arise from a read error. The chain's CDR3 is CASSDEGRQSF. The CDR3 nucleotides read TGTGCCAGCAGTGATGAGGGGAGACAGAGCTTC. The rearrangement uses TRBV2 and TRBJ1-2, with D perhaps matching TRBD1 (5 bases). The CDR3 covers 11 residues. The germline gives CDR1 SNHLY, CDR2 FYNNEI.

This clonotype was counted a few times. The chain combines TRBV5-6 with TRBJ2-7; maybe TRBD2 (6 bases). Germline CDR1 reads SGHDT; CDR2 reads YYEEEE. The CDR3 is made up of 13 amino acids. Deletions cut 4 bases from V and 2 bases from J, with 10 bases between. Here the CDR3 DNA reads TGTGCCAGCAGCCCGGCGGGGCCCTACGAGCAGTACTTC. This codes for CASSPAGPYEQYF.

The V call is TRBV12-3 or TRBV12-4, the J call TRBJ2-7; TRBD1 aligns across 10 bases. The CDR3 has 15 residues. V trimming: 1 base; J trimming: 3 bases; junction bases outside the gene matches: 3. CDR3 protein: CASSLDGTGDYEQYF. In nucleotides, the CDR3 is TGTGCCAGCAGTTTAGATGGGACAGGGGACTACGAGCAGTACTTC.

This clonotype was detected a few times. This rearrangement joins TRBV19 to TRBJ2-5; 8 bases map to TRBD1. CDR3 length: 13 residues. CDR1 and CDR2 from the germline V gene are LNHDA and SQIVND (reference sequence). J was trimmed by 5 bases and V by 6 bases; bases with no gene match: 5. The CDR3 here is CASRPTGVETQYF. DNA of the CDR3: TGTGCCAGTAGACCGACAGGGGTTGAGACCCAGTACTTC.

This clonotype was recorded at least ten times. This chain joins TRBV7-2 and TRBJ2-1, with D possibly being TRBD1 or TRBD2 (5 bases each). The CDR3 has 15 amino acids. Germline V gene data show CDR1 as SGHTA and CDR2 as FQGNSA. Deletions cut 1 base from V and 4 bases from J, with 11 bases between. The CDR3 DNA reads as TGTGCCAGCAGCTTAGGGGGGAGTCGGTACAATGAGCAGTTCTTC. It codes for CASSLGGSRYNEQFF. The variable domain in full, with the rest retrieved from reference TRBV7-2 and TRBJ2-1, is GAGVSQSPSNKVTEKGKDVELRCDPISGHTALYWYRQSLGQGLEFLIYFQGNSAPDKSGLPSDRFSAERTGGSVSTLTIQRTQQEDSAVYLCASSLGGSRYNEQFFGPGTRLTVL.

The chain's CDR3 is CAISDERGVHTQYF. The DNA of the CDR3 is TGTGCCATCAGTGATGAGCGGGGGGTCCATACGCAGTATTTT. V and J are TRBV10-3 and TRBJ2-3; TRBD2 aligns across 9 bases. The CDR3 sequence is 14 residues long. The germline V gene has CDR1 ENHRY and CDR2 SYGVKD. With V trimmed by 3 bases and J by 7 bases, 5 bases remained unmatched.

This sequence joins TRBV12-3 or TRBV12-4 and TRBJ1-1, with 7 positions matching TRBD1. This CDR3 is built from 15 residues. The V gene end was trimmed by 7 bases and the J gene end by 1 base; junction bases not matched to a gene: 9. The CDR3 protein is CASIIQGQRNTEAFF. DNA of the CDR3: TGTGCCAGCATCATCCAGGGACAGCGGAACACTGAAGCTTTCTTT.

There are many counts of this clonotype. The V call is TRBV20-1, the J call TRBJ2-2, with D possibly called TRBD1 or TRBD2 (6 bases each). Germline V CDR1 and CDR2: DFQATT, SNEGSKA (reference sequence). With 0 bases removed from V and 1 base from J, the gap between germline ends came to 18 bases. This CDR3 is 18 amino acids long. CDR3 in amino acids: CSARDGGREGWNTGELFF. In DNA, the CDR3 is TGCAGTGCTAGAGATGGGGGGCGGGAAGGCTGGAACACCGGGGAGCTGTTTTTT.

This clonotype appeared many times. The chain recombines TRBV3-1 with TRBJ2-1; 13 nucleotides agree with TRBD2. Losses at the gene ends were 1 base for V and 3 bases for J; bases not matched to a gene: 9. Germline V gene sequence: CDR1 LGHDT, CDR2 YNNKEL (reference sequence). The CDR3 loop spans 19 amino acids. In nucleotides, the CDR3 is TGTGCCAGCAGCCAAGTAACTAGCGGGGGGGCCATTTACTACAATGAGCAGTTCTTC. Amino acid sequence: CASSQVTSGGAIYYNEQFF.

This clonotype has only a few counts. The V call is TRBV6-5, the J call TRBJ1-4, with D possibly matching TRBD1 (5 bases). CDR1 is MNHEY, CDR2 SVGAGI, per germline. V was shortened by 5 bases and J by 7 bases, with 8 bases between the two germline ends. This CDR3 has 12 residues. The CDR3: CASSARGEKLFF. In DNA form, the CDR3 reads TGTGCCAGCAGTGCAAGGGGTGAAAAACTGTTTTTT.

This clonotype was seen at least ten times. The V call is TRBV5-1, the J call TRBJ1-1; unclear D gene. Germline V gives CDR1 SGHRS, CDR2 YFSETQ. This CDR3 has 17 residues. Between the trimmed V and J ends, which lost 0 bases and 2 bases, there was a span of 17 bases. CDR3 nucleotides: TGCGCCAGCAGCTTGGACGGGGAGCGAGTCTCAAACACTGAAGCTTTCTTT. This encodes CASSLDGERVSNTEAFF.